The 10 T cell receptor beta chains listed next were all sequenced from one sample in a study of Ad26.COV2.S vaccination and SARS-CoV-2 variants. The table came from immunoSEQ multiplex PCR; TCRdb's copy has only in-frame clones and leaves some out. The sample has around 370,000 clones; about 85% are singletons. Treatment specified: roughly 18 received Ad26.COV2.S at low or high dose, single or two shots; several received placebo; per-sample allocation not given. Sampling was done on day 63 after the first vaccine or placebo injection. The specimen was peripheral blood, collected in a trial of Ad26.COV2.S vaccine versus placebo. These receptors were taken from a person aged 18 to 59 who received the Ad26.COV2.S COVID-19 vaccine or a placebo.

As regards this clone: This same CDR3 is encoded by further DNA sequences in the sample. The chain uses TRBV12-3 or TRBV12-4 and TRBJ2-7; D unclear. Trimming cost V 2 bases and J 3 bases, with 2 bases left between them. This CDR3 is built from 11 residues. The CDR3 protein is CASSLLYEQYF. The CDR3 coding sequence is TGTGCCAGCAGTTTACTCTACGAGCAGTACTTC.

The chain combines TRBV29-1 with TRBJ2-1; 7 bases are shared with TRBD2. J gave up 0 bases and V 5 bases, and 10 bases lay outside the gene matches. Looked up from germline, CDR1 is SQVTM and CDR2 is ANQGSEA. This CDR3 spans 16 amino acids. This CDR3 is CSVFRSGTTSYNEQFF. The CDR3 coding sequence is TGCAGCGTTTTTCGCTCCGGGACTACCTCCTACAATGAGCAGTTCTTC.

This clone was found a few times. The chain links TRBV2 to TRBJ1-5; 9 bases agree with TRBD1. With V trimmed by 4 bases and J by 1 base, 5 bases remained unmatched. This CDR3 region has 16 residues. Germline CDR1 and CDR2: SNHLY and FYNNEI. This CDR3 reads CASSVLGQGSNQPQHF. The CDR3 region has the DNA TGTGCCAGCAGTGTCTTGGGACAGGGCAGCAATCAGCCCCAGCATTTT.

The rearrangement links TRBV23-1 to TRBJ1-4; possible D gene TRBD1, 5 bases. TRBV23-1 has ORF status, its function being uncertain. Trimming removed 4 bases from V and 8 bases from J, with 14 bases in between. CDR3 size: 14 residues. The CDR3 is CASSPGGGGEKLFF. The DNA of the CDR3 is TGCGCCAGCAGTCCCGGGGGGGGAGGAGAAAAACTGTTTTTT.

The chain is built from TRBV12-3 or TRBV12-4 and TRBJ2-2; D gene unclear. This CDR3 spans 12 amino acids. V lost 5 bases and J 6 bases, leaving 7 bases between the germline ends. This chain's CDR3 is CASSPTSGELFF. In nucleotides, the CDR3 is TGTGCCAGCAGTCCTACTTCCGGGGAGCTGTTTTTT.

V gene TRBV10-3 combines with J gene TRBJ2-1; 14 bases are a match to TRBD2. Germline V gene data show CDR1 as ENHRY and CDR2 as SYGVKD. V lost 6 bases and J lost 2; bases outside the gene matches: 9. This CDR3 is built from 18 residues. The CDR3 DNA follows: TGTGCCATCAGCCCGGGACTAGCGGGAGTTGGGACCTACAATGAGCAGTTCTTC. This gives the protein CAISPGLAGVGTYNEQFF.

This chain links TRBV7-9 with TRBJ2-5, with 11 positions matching TRBD2. The CDR3 runs to 18 residues. V lost 2 bases, J lost 4 bases, and 12 bases stayed unmatched. Germline CDR1 and CDR2: SEHNR and FQNEAQ (reference sequence). This chain's CDR3 is CASSLPRLSGGAGETQYF. CDR3 nucleotide sequence: TGTGCCAGCAGCTTACCCCGACTTAGCGGGGGGGCCGGAGAGACCCAGTACTTC.

The CDR3: CASSVLGNTDTQYF. CDR3 in DNA: TGTGCCAGCAGCGTACTGGGGAACACAGATACGCAGTATTTT. The chain carries TRBV9 and TRBJ2-3; the D is unclear. Germline CDR1 SGDLS, CDR2 YYNGEE. The CDR3 spans 14 residues. V dropped 1 base and J dropped 2 bases, with 8 bases sitting between them.

The J gene is TRBJ1-5, the V gene TRBV19; 9 nucleotides agree with TRBD1. Trimming removed 7 bases from V and 1 base from J; junction bases left unmatched: 8. Per the germline V gene, CDR1 is LNHDA and CDR2 is SQIVND (reference sequence). This CDR3 is built from 16 residues. CDR3 sequence (DNA): TGTGCCAGTAACCGGGACAGGGCGGCGAGCAATCAGCCCCAGCATTTT. Translating gives CASNRDRAASNQPQHF.

V gene TRBV6-2 or TRBV6-3 combines with J gene TRBJ1-2; D ambiguous. Germline V gene sequence: CDR1 MNHEY, CDR2 SVGEGT. The length of the CDR3 is 13 residues. Trimming removed 2 bases from V and 4 bases from J, with 8 bases in between. CDR3 in amino acids: CASSYREVYGYTF. CDR3 nucleotides: TGTGCCAGCAGTTACCGAGAGGTCTATGGCTACACCTTC.